This is a list of T cell receptor beta chains from one sample in a study of blood T cells in healthy people across ages. TCRdb itself ran the 5' RACE reads through MiXCR, one entry per CDR3 protein. Of over a million distinct CDR3 sequences in the sample, roughly 43% were seen once. The sequenced sample consisted of blood. These receptors were obtained from a woman aged 18-29 years in good health. Each CDR3 is given with its conserved first and last residue. D genes are given only for firm matches. Only some rows state a clone size, as once, few, many or a class for expanded clones.

D gene	V gene	clone size	J gene	CDR3 DNA	CDR3 protein
NA	TRBV15	few	TRBJ2-1	TGTGCCACCAGCAGAGTTATAGGGCCCCTGGGCAATGAGCAGTTCTTC	CATSRVIGPLGNEQFF
NA	TRBV2	NA	TRBJ2-3	TGTGCCAGCAGCGCAGGCTTCGGCACAGATACGCAGTATTTT	CASSAGFGTDTQYF
NA	TRBV20-1	NA	TRBJ1-5	TGCAGTGCTAGTCGTGGAGCGGAGCAGCCCCAGCATTTT	CSASRGAEQPQHF
TRBD2	TRBV20-1	NA	TRBJ2-3	TGCAGTGCTAGAGGGCGACTAGCGGGAGTGACAGATACGCAGTATTTT	CSARGRLAGVTDTQYF
NA	TRBV7-2	NA	TRBJ1-5	TGTGCCAGCAGCTTAGGAGGGGGAAGGGGTAGCAATCAGCCCCAGCATTTT	CASSLGGGRGSNQPQHF
TRBD1	TRBV5-1	NA	TRBJ2-1	TGCGCCAGCAGACAGGACAGGGGGTCGGATGAGCAGTTCTTC	CASRQDRGSDEQFF
TRBD1	TRBV5-1	NA	TRBJ1-1	TGCGCCAGCAGCTTGAGGCAGGGGGAGGTCACTGAAGCTTTCTTT	CASSLRQGEVTEAFF
NA	TRBV24-1	few	TRBJ2-7	TGTGCCACCAGTGACCGGGAGGAGCAGTACTTC	CATSDREEQYF
TRBD2	TRBV7-9	NA	TRBJ2-1	TGTGCCAGCAGTACCGGGACTAGCTTCGGCTACAATGAGCAGTTCTTC	CASSTGTSFGYNEQFF
TRBD1	TRBV20-1	NA	TRBJ1-1	TGCAGTGCGCGGGACAGGGGCGCTATGAACACTGAAGCTTTCTTT	CSARDRGAMNTEAFF
NA	TRBV11-2	NA	TRBJ2-6	TGTGCCAGCAGCCCCTTAGGGTCCCGGGCCAACGTCCTGACTTTC	CASSPLGSRANVLTF
NA	TRBV20-1	NA	TRBJ2-7	TGCAGTGCTAGTATGTGGTCAGTCTACGAGCAGTACTTC	CSASMWSVYEQYF
NA	TRBV2	NA	TRBJ1-5	TGTGCCAGCACGGGGCTAGATTATAGCAATCAGCCCCAGCATTTT	CASTGLDYSNQPQHF
TRBD2	TRBV20-1	few	TRBJ2-5	TGCAGTGCTAGGGCGACTAGCGGGGGCCCCCAAGAGACCCAGTACTTC	CSARATSGGPQETQYF